The sequence of this T cell receptor (beta chain) was determined in a study of blood T cells in healthy people across ages. Study results and limitations: Higher diversity and more naive CD4+ cells were features of long-lived donors, compared to aged donors. Because donor CMV status was unknown, expanded clonotype changes were possibly confounded.

A word on this clonotype: Its antigen is not known.

Primed by a sample-barcoded 5' primer and a J-beta primer mix, a second PCR proceeded for about 7 to 11 cycles. A single record per CDR3 protein comes from TCRdb applying MiXCR to the 5' RACE reads. Of approximately 400,000 distinct CDR3 sequences listed, about 52% are singletons. Caucasian individuals from Russia who were healthy and aged 6 to 90 acted as donors. They isolated at least 6 million PBMCs from each sample. The V end was cut by 7 bases, the J end by 1 base, with 16 bases between. The CDR3 runs 15 residues. CDR1 is SGHRS, CDR2 YFSETQ, per germline. The sequence was collected from a man between 60 and 75 years old in good health. Sequencing input: blood. The chain combines TRBV5-1 with TRBJ2-3, with TRBD1 as a possible D gene (5 bases). The CDR3 loop is CASYAGPGGTDTQYF. CDR3 coding DNA: TGCGCCAGCTACGCAGGGCCAGGTGGCACAGATACGCAGTATTTT.